This T cell receptor beta chain was recorded in a study of shared clonotypes between healthy human individuals. The repertoire was sequenced with immunoSEQ multiplex PCR; TCRdb's copy has only in-frame clones and lacks some. There are 2 million or so clones in the sample; about 95% occur only once, and 1% to 1.3% lies in the top ten. Germline V gene data show CDR1 as SGDLS and CDR2 as YYNGEE. J was trimmed by 4 bases and V by 2 bases; bases with no gene match: 12. The CDR3 has 17 amino acids. Naive CD8 cells, CD45RO-negative and positively selected for CCR7, excluded terminally differentiated effector memory CD45RA+ cells.

J is TRBJ2-1 and V is TRBV9; TRBD1 matches at 7 bases. The origin of this receptor is a man aged 18 to 30 in good health. Source material: naive CD8+ T cells sorted from blood. The CDR3 here is CASSVYTGTDVYNEQFF. CDR3 nucleotides: TGTGCCAGCAGCGTCTATACCGGGACAGACGTATACAATGAGCAGTTCTTC. The whole variable domain, filled in from reference TRBV9 and TRBJ2-1, reads DSGVTQTPKHLITATGQRVTLRCSPRSGDLSVYWYQQSLDQGLQFLIQYYNGEERAKGNILERFSAQQFPDLHSELNLSSLELGDSALYFCASSVYTGTDVYNEQFFGPGTRLTVL.